Listed here is a single T cell receptor (beta chain). Its specificity is unknown. Both 60 Vbeta primers and 13 Jbeta primers went into the PCR. Assay used: immunoSEQ multiplex PCR; TCRdb lists only in-frame clones, some missing. This table has 180,000 or so clones, over 70% appearing once. There are 17 residues in the CDR3. Germline V CDR1 and CDR2: SGHRS, YFSETQ. V was pared by 4 bases and J by 4 bases, with 8 bases of the junction left unmatched. This sample was included in a study of cytomegalovirus exposure and HLA in healthy donors. Study-wide results and caveats: Highest at DRB1 and lowest at HLA-C, TCR association rates differed among HLA loci in a later analysis. TCR sequences were mostly rare, though some public TCRs occurred in many donors. With high specificity and sensitivity, the classifier reportedly diagnosed cytomegalovirus status. The study flagged fewer than 200 TCR beta chains as cytomegalovirus-associated.

The chain has TRBV5-1 and TRBJ2-2; 12 bases are shared with TRBD2. This sequence was found in a female donor in good health and CMV-seronegative. Sequenced sample: PBMCs. The CDR3 loop is CASSLTSGGISTGELFF. In nucleotides, the CDR3 is TGCGCCAGCAGCCTGACTAGCGGGGGTATTTCCACCGGGGAGCTGTTTTTT.